The sequence of this T cell receptor beta chain was determined in a study of T-cell reconstitution after alpha-beta-depleted transplantation in children. A remark on this clonotype: The antigen is not known.

Study observations and caveats: Hyperexpanded clones declined; after one year, newly produced T cells mostly supplied diversity. It was reported that alpha-beta T cells came from several hundred expanded graft clones (about two months after transplant).

Unique molecular identifiers were incorporated during preparation of the TCRbeta library. Using its own MiXCR run on the PCR reads, TCRdb lists one record per CDR3 protein. The sample includes 900,000 or so distinct CDR3 sequences, approximately 15% of them seen just once. Losses at the gene ends were 8 bases for V and 0 bases for J; bases not matched to a gene: 8. The CDR3 totals 15 residues. Per germline, CDR1 SGHDT and CDR2 YYEEEE. The material sequenced was PBMCs, mostly from graft donor cells, taken 360 days after TCRalphabeta/CD19-depleted stem cell transplant. The rearrangement uses TRBV5-6 and TRBJ2-1; 7 bases line up with TRBD1. The sequence was obtained from a male patient between 10 and 17 years old who had a stem cell transplant for acute lymphoblastic leukemia, so the T cells may come from the graft donor. CDR3 coding DNA: TGTGCCAGTAGATTTACAGGGGCCTCCTACAATGAGCAGTTCTTC. Its protein is CASRFTGASYNEQFF.